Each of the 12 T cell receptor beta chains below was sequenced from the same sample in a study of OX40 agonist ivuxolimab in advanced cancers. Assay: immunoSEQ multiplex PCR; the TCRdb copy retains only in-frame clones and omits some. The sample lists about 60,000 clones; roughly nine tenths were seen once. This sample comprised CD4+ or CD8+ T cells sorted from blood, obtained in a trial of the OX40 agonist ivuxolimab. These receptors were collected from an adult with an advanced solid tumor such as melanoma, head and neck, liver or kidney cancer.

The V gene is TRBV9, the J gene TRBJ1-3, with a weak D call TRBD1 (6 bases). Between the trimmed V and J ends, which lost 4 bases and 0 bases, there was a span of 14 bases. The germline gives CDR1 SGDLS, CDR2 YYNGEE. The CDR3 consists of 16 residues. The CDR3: CASSPFPTGSGNTIYF. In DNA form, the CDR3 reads TGTGCCAGCAGCCCCTTTCCGACAGGCTCTGGAAACACCATATATTTT.

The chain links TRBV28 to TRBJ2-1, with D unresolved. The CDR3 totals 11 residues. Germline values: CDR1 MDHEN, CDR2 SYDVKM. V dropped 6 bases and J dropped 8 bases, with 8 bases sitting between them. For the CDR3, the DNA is TGTGCCAGCAGGGATAACTATGAGCAGTTCTTC. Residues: CASRDNYEQFF.

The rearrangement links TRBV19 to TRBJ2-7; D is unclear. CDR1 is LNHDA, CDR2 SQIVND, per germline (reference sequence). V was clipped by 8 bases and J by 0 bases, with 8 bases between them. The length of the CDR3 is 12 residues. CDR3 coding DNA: TGTGCCAGTTCCATGGGCTCCTACGAGCAGTACTTC. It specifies CASSMGSYEQYF.

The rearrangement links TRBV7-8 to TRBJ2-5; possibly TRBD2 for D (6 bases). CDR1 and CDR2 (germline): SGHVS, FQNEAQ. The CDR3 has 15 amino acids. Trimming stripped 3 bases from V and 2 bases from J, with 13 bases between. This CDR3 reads CASSLPGRLQETQYF. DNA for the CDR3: TGTGCCAGCAGCTTGCCGGGGAGGCTTCAAGAGACCCAGTACTTC.

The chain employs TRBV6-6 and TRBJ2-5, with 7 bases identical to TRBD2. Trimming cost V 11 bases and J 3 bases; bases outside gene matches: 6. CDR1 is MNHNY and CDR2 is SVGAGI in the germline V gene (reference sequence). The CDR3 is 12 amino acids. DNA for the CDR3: TGTGCCGGGGGGGTAACCAAAGAGACCCAGTACTTC. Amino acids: CAGGVTKETQYF.

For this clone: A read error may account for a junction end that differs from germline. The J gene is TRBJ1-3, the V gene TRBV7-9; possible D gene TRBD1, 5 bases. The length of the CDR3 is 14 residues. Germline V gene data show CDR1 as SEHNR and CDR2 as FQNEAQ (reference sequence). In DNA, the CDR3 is TGTGCCAGCAGTTTAGACAGACGGGGGAACACCATATATTTT. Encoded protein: CASSLDRRGNTIYF.

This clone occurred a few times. CDR3 in DNA: TGCAGCGTTGTGCGGGAGGAGGCCTACAATGAGCAGTTCTTC. Protein sequence: CSVVREEAYNEQFF. The chain carries TRBV29-1 and TRBJ2-1; TRBD2 aligns across 8 bases. CDR3 length: 14 amino acids. Unmatched junction bases numbered 4, after V lost 4 bases and J lost 2 bases. Germline V CDR1 and CDR2: SQVTM, ANQGSEA.

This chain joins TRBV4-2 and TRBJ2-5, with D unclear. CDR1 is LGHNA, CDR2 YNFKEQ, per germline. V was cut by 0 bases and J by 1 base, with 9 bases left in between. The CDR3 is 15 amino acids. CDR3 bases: TGTGCCAGCAGCCAAGAACCCACTACCCAAGAGACCCAGTACTTC. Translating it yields CASSQEPTTQETQYF.

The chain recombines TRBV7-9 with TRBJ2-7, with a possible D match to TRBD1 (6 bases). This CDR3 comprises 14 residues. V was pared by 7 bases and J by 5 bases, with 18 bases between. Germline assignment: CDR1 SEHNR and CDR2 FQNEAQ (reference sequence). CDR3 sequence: CASTKGQLLDEQYF. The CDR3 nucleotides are TGTGCCAGCACCAAGGGACAACTTCTGGACGAGCAGTACTTC.

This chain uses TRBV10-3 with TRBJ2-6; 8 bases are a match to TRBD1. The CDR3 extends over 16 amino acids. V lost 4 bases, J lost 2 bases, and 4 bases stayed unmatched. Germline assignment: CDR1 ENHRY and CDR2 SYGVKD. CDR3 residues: CAISGLQGAGANVLTF. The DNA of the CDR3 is TGTGCCATCAGTGGACTACAGGGGGCTGGGGCCAACGTCCTGACTTTC.

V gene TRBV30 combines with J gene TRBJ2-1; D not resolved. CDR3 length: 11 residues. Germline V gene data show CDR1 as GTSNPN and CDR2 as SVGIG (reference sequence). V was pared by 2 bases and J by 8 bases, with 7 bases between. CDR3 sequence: CAWSSRDEQFF. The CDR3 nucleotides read TGTGCCTGGAGTTCCCGGGATGAGCAGTTCTTC.

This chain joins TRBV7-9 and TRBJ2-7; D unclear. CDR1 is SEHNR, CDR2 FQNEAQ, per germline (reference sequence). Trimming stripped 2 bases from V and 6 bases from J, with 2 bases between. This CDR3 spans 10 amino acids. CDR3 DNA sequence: TGTGCCAGCAGCTTAAGCGAGCAGTACTTC. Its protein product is CASSLSEQYF.